The rows below give T cell receptor beta chains drawn from one sample of a study of blood T cell repertoires in COVID-19. Profiling relied on immunoSEQ multiplex PCR, and the TCRdb table lists in-frame clones only, not all of them. The repertoire includes roughly 180,000 clones, roughly 85% of them detected once, and 4% to 4.5% sits in the top ten. Sequencing input: PBMCs or T cells enriched from blood (not recorded which). These receptors all come from a woman between 45 and 60 years old who had recovered from COVID-19. The CDR3 runs from the conserved cysteine through the conserved F or W. The order of the fields is J gene, D gene, clone size, V gene, CDR3 DNA, CDR3 protein. A D gene is named only where the DNA matches it firmly. Rows may omit the clone size; those that give it use once, few, many or a size class.

TRBJ1-6	NA	NA	TRBV4-1	TGCGCCAGCAGCCTCAAAGAAGGGGGGAGGGAGAGTTCACCCCTCCACTTT	CASSLKEGGRESSPLHF
TRBJ2-3	TRBD2	NA	TRBV7-8	TGTGCCAGCAGCTCCGGGACTAGCGGGGCGTTCCGAGATACGCAGTATTTT	CASSSGTSGAFRDTQYF
TRBJ1-1	NA	NA	TRBV29-1	TGCAGCGCTTACAGGGTCAGGAGCACTGAAGCTTTCTTT	CSAYRVRSTEAFF
TRBJ1-5	NA	NA	TRBV19	TGTGCCAGTAGCCTCGGACAGTGGCGTAGCAATCAGCCCCAGCATTTT	CASSLGQWRSNQPQHF
TRBJ2-1	TRBD2	NA	TRBV5-4	TGTGCCAGCAGCCAGACTAGCGGAAACCTCAATGAGCAGTTCTTC	CASSQTSGNLNEQFF
TRBJ2-3	TRBD2	NA	TRBV11-2	TGTGCCAGCAGCTTAGCCTTGACTAGCGGGGAGGGTGAAGATACGCAGTATTTT	CASSLALTSGEGEDTQYF
TRBJ1-6	NA	NA	TRBV18	TGTGCCAGCTCACTGTCACAGAATAATTCACCCCTCCACTTT	CASSLSQNNSPLHF
TRBJ1-2	TRBD1	once	TRBV28	TGTGCCAGCAGACAGGGGGCCTATGGCTACACCTTC	CASRQGAYGYTF
TRBJ1-6	NA	once	TRBV6-5	TGTGCCAGCAGCACAGGGTTAGGATCCCTCCACTTT	CASSTGLGSLHF
TRBJ1-2	TRBD1	NA	TRBV5-1	TGCGCCAGCAGCTTCGGACAGGAGGGGTTCTATGGCTACACCTTC	CASSFGQEGFYGYTF
TRBJ1-4	NA	NA	TRBV11-2	TGTGCCAGCAGCCCCGGGACACTGAGTAATGAAAAACTGTTTTTT	CASSPGTLSNEKLFF
TRBJ2-2	TRBD1	NA	TRBV18	TGTGCCAGCTCTCCCTGGGACAGGGGAGCCGGGGAGCTGTTTTTT	CASSPWDRGAGELFF
TRBJ1-2	NA	NA	TRBV7-2	TGTGCCAGCAGCTTAGTTCAGGACTATGGCTACACCTTC	CASSLVQDYGYTF
TRBJ1-5	TRBD1	NA	TRBV19	TGTGCCAGTAGTAAGGGACAGGGGGCCGGGCAGGGGAATCAGCCCCAGCATTTT	CASSKGQGAGQGNQPQHF
TRBJ1-2	NA	NA	TRBV5-1	TGCGCCAGCAGCTTGGGACAGGAAGGTACGGGTGGCTACACCTTC	CASSLGQEGTGGYTF
TRBJ1-2	TRBD1	NA	TRBV7-3	TGTGCCAGCAGCTTACGGGACAGCACCTATGGCTACACCTTC	CASSLRDSTYGYTF
TRBJ2-3	TRBD2	NA	TRBV5-1	TGCGCCAGCAGCCGGGGGGGATCCGGGAACACAGATACGCAGTATTTT	CASSRGGSGNTDTQYF
TRBJ1-1	NA	NA	TRBV7-3	TGTGCCAGCAGCTTAAAACCGGGGATGAACACTGAAGCTTTCTTT	CASSLKPGMNTEAFF
TRBJ1-6	NA	NA	TRBV5-1	TGCGCCAGCAGCCGGGCGGGGTGGGAGTCACCCCTCCACTTT	CASSRAGWESPLHF
TRBJ1-4	TRBD1	NA	TRBV7-9	TGTGCCAGCAGGTCTACAGGGGTCAGTGAAAAACTGTTTTTT	CASRSTGVSEKLFF
TRBJ1-6	NA	NA	TRBV6-5	TGTGCCAGCAGTTACTCGGGGGGGCTGAATTCACCCCTCCACTTT	CASSYSGGLNSPLHF
TRBJ1-2	NA	NA	TRBV18	TGTGCCAGCTCACCCGTCGACAGGCCCTATGGCTACACCTTC	CASSPVDRPYGYTF
TRBJ1-5	NA	NA	TRBV30	TGTGCCTGGAGTCAATCGGGGACTGCTAATCAGCCCCAGCATTTT	CAWSQSGTANQPQHF
TRBJ1-4	NA	once	TRBV5-4	TGTGCCAGCAGCACTAAAGGCGACGATGAAAAACTGTTTTTT	CASSTKGDDEKLFF
TRBJ1-4	NA	NA	TRBV30	TGTGCCTGGAGTGTACTAGGGGGACCAGAAAAACTGTTTTTT	CAWSVLGGPEKLFF
TRBJ1-1	NA	once	TRBV7-7	TGTGCTAGCTCTGGACATACGGCTTTCTTT	CASSGHTAFF
TRBJ1-1	TRBD1	NA	TRBV19	TGTGCCAGTAGTGCCCGGACAGGGGTCGAAGCTTTCTTT	CASSARTGVEAFF
TRBJ1-6	NA	once	TRBV7-8	TGTGCCAGCAGCTTGCCAGCCCCAGGGATAGGATCACCCCTCCACTTT	CASSLPAPGIGSPLHF
TRBJ1-2	NA	NA	TRBV14	TGTGCCAGCAGCCTTGCGCCGGGAGGTCATGGCTACACCTTC	CASSLAPGGHGYTF
TRBJ1-5	TRBD1	NA	TRBV18	TGTGCCAGCTCACCCCCTAGCGGACAGGGACATCAGCCCCAGCATTTT	CASSPPSGQGHQPQHF
TRBJ2-3	NA	NA	TRBV6-4	TGTGCCAGCAGCCCCGCGGCTGGGGGCGCGGAAGATACGCAGTATTTT	CASSPAAGGAEDTQYF
TRBJ1-6	TRBD1	once	TRBV7-9	TGTGCCAGCAGGTTAACACCCGGACAGGGGGCCGGTAATTCACCCCTCCACTTT	CASRLTPGQGAGNSPLHF
TRBJ1-6	NA	once	TRBV30	TGTGCCTGGAGTGTAGTCGGGGGGCATTCACCCCTCCACTTT	CAWSVVGGHSPLHF
TRBJ1-1	TRBD1	NA	TRBV6-5	TGTGCCAGCCCCAGGGGGATAGAAGCTTTCTTT	CASPRGIEAFF
TRBJ2-1	TRBD2	NA	TRBV10-3	TGTGCCATCAATGCGCTAGCGGGGTACAATGAGCAGTTCTTC	CAINALAGYNEQFF
TRBJ1-2	TRBD1	NA	TRBV5-1	TGCGCCAGCAGCGAGATAGGGGGCGCGGATGGCTACACCTTC	CASSEIGGADGYTF
TRBJ1-1	NA	NA	TRBV7-9	TGTGCCAGCAGCTTGTACGGGAACACTGAAGCTTTCTTT	CASSLYGNTEAFF
TRBJ1-3	TRBD1	NA	TRBV7-9	TGTGCCAGCCGGACAGGGGGCACTGGAAACACCATATATTTT	CASRTGGTGNTIYF
TRBJ2-1	NA	NA	TRBV28	TGTGCCAGCAGTCACCAACTTGACAATGAGCAGTTCTTC	CASSHQLDNEQFF
TRBJ1-1	NA	NA	TRBV7-8	TGTGCCAGCAGCTGGGACGGGGGGAACACTGAAGCTTTCTTT	CASSWDGGNTEAFF
TRBJ1-4	NA	few	TRBV4-1	TGCGCCAGCAGCCAAGACCCTCTTAGGGGTGAAAAACTGTTTTTT	CASSQDPLRGEKLFF
TRBJ2-3	TRBD1	NA	TRBV7-2	TGTGCCAGCAGCCAAAACAGGGGGCGAGATACGCAGTATTTT	CASSQNRGRDTQYF
TRBJ1-6	NA	NA	TRBV7-2	TGTGCCAGCAGCCCCGCATATAGGGGTTCACCCCTCCACTTT	CASSPAYRGSPLHF
TRBJ1-1	TRBD1	NA	TRBV27	TGTGCCAGCAGCTCGGGACAGGGAGGGGGGAACACTGAAGCTTTCTTT	CASSSGQGGGNTEAFF
TRBJ1-1	TRBD1	NA	TRBV27	TGTGCCAGTAGACAGGGACTGGGGACTGAAGCTTTCTTT	CASRQGLGTEAFF
TRBJ1-2	TRBD1	NA	TRBV24-1	TGTGCCACCAGTGATCCGGGACAGGGCCCGGGCTACACCTTC	CATSDPGQGPGYTF
TRBJ1-6	NA	NA	TRBV10-2	TGCGCCAGCAGTGGGCGGGCCTCGGGGAATTCACCCCTCCACTTT	CASSGRASGNSPLHF
TRBJ1-1	NA	NA	TRBV5-1	TGCGCCAGCAGCTTGAATTCAGCAGGCCAGAACACTGAAGCTTTCTTT	CASSLNSAGQNTEAFF
TRBJ1-6	TRBD1	NA	TRBV6-5	TGTGCCAGCATCGCGGGACAGAATTCACCCCTCCACTTT	CASIAGQNSPLHF
TRBJ1-2	TRBD1	NA	TRBV27	TGTGCCAGCAGTTCATATCAGGGGGCCCCCCCCTGGGGCTACACCTTC	CASSSYQGAPPWGYTF